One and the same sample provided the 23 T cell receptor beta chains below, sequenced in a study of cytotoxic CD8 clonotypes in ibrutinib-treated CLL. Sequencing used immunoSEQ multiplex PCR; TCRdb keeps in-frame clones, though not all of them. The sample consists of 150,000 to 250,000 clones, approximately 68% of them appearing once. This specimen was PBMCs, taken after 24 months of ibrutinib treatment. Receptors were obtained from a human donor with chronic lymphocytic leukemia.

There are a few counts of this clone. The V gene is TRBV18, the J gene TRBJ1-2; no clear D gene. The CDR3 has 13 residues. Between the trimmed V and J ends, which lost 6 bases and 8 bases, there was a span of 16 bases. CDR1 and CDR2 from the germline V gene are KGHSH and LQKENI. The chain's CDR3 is CASSPRPAEGYTF. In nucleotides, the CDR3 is TGTGCCAGCTCGCCAAGGCCAGCTGAAGGCTACACCTTC.

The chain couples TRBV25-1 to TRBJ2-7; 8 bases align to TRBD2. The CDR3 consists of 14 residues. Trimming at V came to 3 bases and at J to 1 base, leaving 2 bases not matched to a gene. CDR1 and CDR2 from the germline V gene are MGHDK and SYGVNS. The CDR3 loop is CASSEASGSYEQYF. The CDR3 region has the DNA TGTGCCAGCAGTGAGGCTAGCGGGTCCTACGAGCAGTACTTC.

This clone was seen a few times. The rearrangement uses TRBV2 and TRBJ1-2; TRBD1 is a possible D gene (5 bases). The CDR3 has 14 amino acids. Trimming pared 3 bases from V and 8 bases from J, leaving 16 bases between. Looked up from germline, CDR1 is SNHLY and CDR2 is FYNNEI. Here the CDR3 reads CASSDPPGVYGYTF. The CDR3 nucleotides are TGTGCCAGCAGTGACCCTCCGGGGGTTTACGGCTACACCTTC.

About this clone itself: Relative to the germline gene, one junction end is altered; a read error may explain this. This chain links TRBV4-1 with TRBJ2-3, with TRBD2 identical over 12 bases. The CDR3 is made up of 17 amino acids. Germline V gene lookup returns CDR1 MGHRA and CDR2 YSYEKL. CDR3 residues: CASSHEKTSGSTDTQYF. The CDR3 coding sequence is TGCGCCAGCAGCCATGAAAAGACTAGCGGGAGCACCGATACGCAGTATTTT.

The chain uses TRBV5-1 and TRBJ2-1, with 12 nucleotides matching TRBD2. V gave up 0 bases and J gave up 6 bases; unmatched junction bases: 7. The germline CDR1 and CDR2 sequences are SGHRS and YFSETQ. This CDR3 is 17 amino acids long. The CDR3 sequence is CASSLDRLAGGSNEQFF. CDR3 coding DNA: TGCGCCAGCAGCTTGGATCGTCTAGCGGGAGGGTCCAATGAGCAGTTCTTC.

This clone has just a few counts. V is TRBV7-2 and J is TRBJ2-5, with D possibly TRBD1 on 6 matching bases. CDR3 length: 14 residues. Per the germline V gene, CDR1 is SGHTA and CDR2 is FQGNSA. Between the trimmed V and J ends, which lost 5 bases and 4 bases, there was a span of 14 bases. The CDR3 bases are TGTGCCAGCAGCACAACAGGGTGGTTAGAGACCCAGTACTTC. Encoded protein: CASSTTGWLETQYF.

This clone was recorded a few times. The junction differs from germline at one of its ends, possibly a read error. CDR3 in amino acids: CASSLYPRSNYGYTF. CDR3 sequence (DNA): TGTGCTAGCAGCTTGTACCCCCGGAGTAACTATGGCTACACCTTC. V is TRBV7-7 and J is TRBJ1-2, with D unclear. CDR3 size: 15 residues. Germline V lookup: CDR1 SSHAT, CDR2 FNYEAQ (reference sequence).

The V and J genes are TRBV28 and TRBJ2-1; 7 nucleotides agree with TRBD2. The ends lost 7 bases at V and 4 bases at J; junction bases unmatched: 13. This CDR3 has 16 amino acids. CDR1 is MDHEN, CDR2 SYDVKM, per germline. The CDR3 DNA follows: TGTGCCAGCAAAGAACCGAGTTGGGAGGGATACAATGAGCAGTTCTTC. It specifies CASKEPSWEGYNEQFF.

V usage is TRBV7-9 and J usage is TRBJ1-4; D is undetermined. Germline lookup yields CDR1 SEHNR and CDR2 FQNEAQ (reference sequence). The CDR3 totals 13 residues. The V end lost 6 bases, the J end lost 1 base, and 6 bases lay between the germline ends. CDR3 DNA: TGTGCCAGCAGGCCGGGAACTAATGAAAAACTGTTTTTT. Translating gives CASRPGTNEKLFF.

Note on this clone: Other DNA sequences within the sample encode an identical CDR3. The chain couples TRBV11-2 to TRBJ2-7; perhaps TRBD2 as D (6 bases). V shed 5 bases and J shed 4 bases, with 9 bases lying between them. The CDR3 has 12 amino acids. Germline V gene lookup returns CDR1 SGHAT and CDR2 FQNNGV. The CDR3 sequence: CASSLSGYEQYF. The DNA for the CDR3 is TGTGCCAGCAGCCTTAGCGGATACGAGCAGTACTTC.

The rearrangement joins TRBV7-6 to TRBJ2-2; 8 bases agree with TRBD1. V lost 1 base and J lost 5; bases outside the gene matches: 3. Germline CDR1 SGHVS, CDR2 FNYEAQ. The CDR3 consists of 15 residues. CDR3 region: CASSLGTGWTGELFF. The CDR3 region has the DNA TGTGCCAGCAGCTTAGGGACAGGGTGGACCGGGGAGCTGTTTTTT.

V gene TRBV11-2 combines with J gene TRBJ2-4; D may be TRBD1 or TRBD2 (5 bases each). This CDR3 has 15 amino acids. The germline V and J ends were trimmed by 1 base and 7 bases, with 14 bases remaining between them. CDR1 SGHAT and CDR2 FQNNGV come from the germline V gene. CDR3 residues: CASSLGRAGTNIQYF. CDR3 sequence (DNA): TGTGCCAGCAGCTTAGGGCGGGCCGGGACGAACATTCAGTACTTC.

The CDR3 loop reads CASSPLTSGDYNEQFF. The CDR3 region has the DNA TGCGCCAGCAGCCCCCTCACTAGCGGAGACTACAATGAGCAGTTCTTC. This chain connects TRBV5-1 to TRBJ2-1; TRBD2 matches 8 bases. The V gene end was trimmed by 4 bases and the J gene end by 3 bases; junction bases not matched to a gene: 9. CDR3 length equals 16 residues. Germline assignment: CDR1 SGHRS and CDR2 YFSETQ. Combining the CDR3 with reference TRBV5-1 and TRBJ2-1 gives the whole variable domain KAGVTQTPRYLIKTRGQQVTLSCSPISGHRSVSWYQQTPGQGLQFLFEYFSETQRNKGNFPGRFSGRQFSNSRSEMNVSTLELGDSALYLCASSPLTSGDYNEQFFGPGTRLTVL.

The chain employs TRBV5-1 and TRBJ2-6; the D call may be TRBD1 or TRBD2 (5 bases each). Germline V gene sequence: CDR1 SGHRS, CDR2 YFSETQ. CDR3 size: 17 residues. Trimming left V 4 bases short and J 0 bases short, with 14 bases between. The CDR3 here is CASSIGTDLSGANVLTF. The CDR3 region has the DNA TGCGCCAGCAGCATCGGGACGGATCTCTCTGGGGCCAACGTCCTGACTTTC.

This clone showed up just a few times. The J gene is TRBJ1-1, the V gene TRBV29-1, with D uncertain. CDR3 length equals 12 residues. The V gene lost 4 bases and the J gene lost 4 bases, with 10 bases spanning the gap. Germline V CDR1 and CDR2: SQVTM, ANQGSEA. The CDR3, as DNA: TGCAGCGTTGTCTCGGGCGGCACTGAAGCTTTCTTT. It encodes CSVVSGGTEAFF.

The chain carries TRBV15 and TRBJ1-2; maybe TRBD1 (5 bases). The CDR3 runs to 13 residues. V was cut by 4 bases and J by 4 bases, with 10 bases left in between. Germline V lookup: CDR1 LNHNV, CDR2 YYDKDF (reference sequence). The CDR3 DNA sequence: TGTGCCACCAGCACCCGACAGAGCTATGGCTACACCTTC. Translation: CATSTRQSYGYTF.

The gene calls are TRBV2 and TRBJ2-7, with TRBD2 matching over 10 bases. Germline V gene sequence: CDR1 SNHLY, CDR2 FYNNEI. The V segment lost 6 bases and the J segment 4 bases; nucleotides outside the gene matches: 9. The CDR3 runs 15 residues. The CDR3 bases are TGTGCCAGCAGGGTTATACTAGCGGGAAAATACGAGCAGTACTTC. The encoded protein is CASRVILAGKYEQYF. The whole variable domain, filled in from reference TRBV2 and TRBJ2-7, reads EPEVTQTPSHQVTQMGQEVILRCVPISNHLYFYWYRQILGQKVEFLVSFYNNEISEKSEIFDDQFSVERPDGSNFTLKIRSTKLEDSAMYFCASRVILAGKYEQYFGPGTRLTVT.

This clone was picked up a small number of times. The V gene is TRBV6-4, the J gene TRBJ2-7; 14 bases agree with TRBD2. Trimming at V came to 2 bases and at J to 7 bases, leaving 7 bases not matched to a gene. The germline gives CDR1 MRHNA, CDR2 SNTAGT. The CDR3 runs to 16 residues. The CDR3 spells CASSDGTSGSGGEQYF. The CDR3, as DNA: TGTGCCAGCAGTGACGGGACTAGCGGGAGTGGTGGAGAGCAGTACTTC.

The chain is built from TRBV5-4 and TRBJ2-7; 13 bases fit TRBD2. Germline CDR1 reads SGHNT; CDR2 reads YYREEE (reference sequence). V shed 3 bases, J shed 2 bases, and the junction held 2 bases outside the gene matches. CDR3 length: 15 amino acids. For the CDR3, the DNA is TGTGCCAGCAGCTGGGGACTAGCGGGAACCTACGAGCAGTACTTC. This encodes CASSWGLAGTYEQYF. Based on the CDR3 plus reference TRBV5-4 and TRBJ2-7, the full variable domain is ETGVTQSPTHLIKTRGQQVTLRCSSQSGHNTVSWYQQALGQGPQFIFQYYREEENGRGNFPPRFSGLQFPNYSSELNVNALELDDSALYLCASSWGLAGTYEQYFGPGTRLTVT.

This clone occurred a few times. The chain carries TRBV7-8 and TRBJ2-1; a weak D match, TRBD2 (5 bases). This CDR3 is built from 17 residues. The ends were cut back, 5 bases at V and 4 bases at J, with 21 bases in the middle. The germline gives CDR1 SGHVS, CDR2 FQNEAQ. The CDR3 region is CASSTPAPLERYNEQFF. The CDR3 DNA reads TGTGCCAGCAGCACCCCCGCCCCACTAGAGAGATACAATGAGCAGTTCTTC.

The CDR3 nucleotides read TGTGCCAGCAGAGGACAGGGGGCGGGCGAGCAGTACTTC. Its protein product is CASRGQGAGEQYF. V gene TRBV6-1 combines with J gene TRBJ2-7; 11 bases map to TRBD1. Per the germline V gene, CDR1 is MNHNS and CDR2 is SASEGT. Trimming removed 6 bases from V and 6 bases from J; junction bases left unmatched: 4. The CDR3 length is 13 residues.

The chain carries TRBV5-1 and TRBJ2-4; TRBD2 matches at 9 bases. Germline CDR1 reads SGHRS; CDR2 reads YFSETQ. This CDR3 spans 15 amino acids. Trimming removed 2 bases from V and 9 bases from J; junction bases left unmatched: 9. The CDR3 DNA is TGCGCCAGCAGCTTTGGGGGGACTAGCCAAGGCATTCAGTACTTC. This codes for CASSFGGTSQGIQYF.

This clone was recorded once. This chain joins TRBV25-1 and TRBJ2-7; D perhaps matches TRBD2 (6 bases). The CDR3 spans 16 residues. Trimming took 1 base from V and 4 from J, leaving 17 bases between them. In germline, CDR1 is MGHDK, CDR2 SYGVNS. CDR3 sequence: CASSESGTGAEYEQYF. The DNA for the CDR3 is TGTGCCAGCAGTGAATCGGGGACGGGAGCGGAGTACGAGCAGTACTTC.